A selection of T cell receptor beta chains follows, all from one sample in a study of CD4 and CD8 cells across lung adenocarcinoma regions. MiXCR, run by TCRdb on the PCR reads, gives a single entry per CDR3 protein. The sample yields about 12,000 distinct CDR3 sequences, around half seen once. The sample comprised CD8+ T cells from the margin of a lung tumor. These receptor sequences come from a female donor with lung adenocarcinoma. The CD4 and CD8 labels of this study may be unreliable. The CDR3 runs from the conserved cysteine through the conserved F or W. A D gene is named only where the DNA matches it firmly. The size of a clone is reported for some rows only, either as once, few or many, or as a class for expanded clones.

cdr3_aa cdr3_nt v_call d_call j_call clone_size
CASSTQNTGELFF TGTGCCAGCAGCACCCAGAACACCGGGGAGCTGTTTTTT TRBV11-3 NA TRBJ2-2 many
CASSQKRWEPYGYTF TGCGCCAGCAGCCAAAAGAGGTGGGAGCCCTATGGCTACACCTTC TRBV4-1 NA TRBJ1-2 few
CASSVDRTDEQFF TGTGCCAGCAGTGTGGACAGGACAGATGAGCAGTTTTTC TRBV6-1 TRBD1 TRBJ2-1 NA
CAWNPTGSNQPQHF TGTGCCTGGAATCCAACAGGGAGCAATCAGCCCCAGCATTTT TRBV30 NA TRBJ1-5 few
CASGLGMGPQHF TGTGCTAGTGGTTTGGGCATGGGGCCCCAGCATTTT TRBV12-5 NA TRBJ1-5 many
CASSEEIAGRSYAQYF TGTGCCAGCAGTGAAGAGATAGCGGGGCGCTCCTACGCGCAGTATTTC TRBV6-1 TRBD2 TRBJ2-3 NA
CASSPSGSYNEQFF TGTGCCAGCAGCCCGTCCGGCTCCTACAATGAGCAGTTCTTC TRBV11-3 NA TRBJ2-1 medium-sized
CASSYEGNGYGYTF TGTGCCAGCAGTTACGAGGGTAACGGCTATGGCTACACCTTC TRBV6-2/TRBV6-3 NA TRBJ1-2 few
CASRFSGASADELFF TGTGCCAGCAGATTCTCCGGGGCTAGCGCCGATGAGCTGTTTTTC TRBV6-5 NA TRBJ2-1 NA
CAISEPPSGTSSYEQYF TGTGCCATCAGCGAACCACCTAGCGGGACCAGCTCCTACGAGCAGTACTTC TRBV10-3 TRBD2 TRBJ2-7 NA
CASNKLAGGPHEQFF TGTGCCAGCAACAAACTAGCGGGGGGGCCCCATGAGCAGTTCTTC TRBV6-2/TRBV6-3 TRBD2 TRBJ2-1 few
CASIERAHNEQFF TGCGCCAGCATCGAGCGGGCCCACAATGAGCAGTTCTTC TRBV10-1 NA TRBJ2-1 medium-sized
CASSPAGGRADTQYF TGTGCCAGCAGCCCCGCGGGGGGGCGGGCAGATACGCAGTATTTT TRBV11-2 TRBD2 TRBJ2-3 NA
CASSRDTSNTGELFF TGTGCTAGCAGTAGGGACACCTCGAACACCGGGGAGCTGTTTTTT TRBV7-7 NA TRBJ2-2 few
CASTEGASRETQYF TGTGCCAGCACGGAGGGAGCAAGCAGGGAGACCCAGTACTTC TRBV6-1 NA TRBJ2-5 medium-sized
CASSFGPTSTNEKLFF TGTGCCAGCAGTTTCGGCCCGACGAGCACTAATGAAAAACTGTTTTTT TRBV12-3/TRBV12-4 NA TRBJ1-4 NA
CASSTTGPLYEQYF TGCGCCAGCAGCACAACAGGTCCCCTGTACGAGCAGTACTTC TRBV5-1 NA TRBJ2-7 NA
CASSQDERADTQYF TGTGCCAGCAGCCAAGATGAACGTGCAGATACGCAGTATTTT TRBV4-2 NA TRBJ2-3 NA
CASSWGGPTDTQYF TGTGCCAGCAGTTGGGGAGGGCCCACAGATACGCAGTATTTT TRBV6-5 TRBD2 TRBJ2-3 NA
CSAISGGAYNEQFF TGCAGTGCCATTAGCGGGGGGGCTTACAATGAGCAGTTCTTC TRBV20-1 TRBD2 TRBJ2-1 NA
CASSPSGHPSTDTQYF TGTGCCAGCAGTCCTAGCGGGCACCCGAGCACAGATACGCAGTACTTC TRBV6-1 TRBD2 TRBJ2-7 NA
CASSLGAWVQSEQFF TGTGCCAGCAGCTTAGGGGCTTGGGTTCAATCTGAGCAGTTCTTC TRBV7-6 NA TRBJ2-1 NA
CASSFAGDTDTQYF TGTGCCAGCAGTTTTGCGGGGGACACAGATACGCAGTATTTT TRBV12-3/TRBV12-4 TRBD2 TRBJ2-3 few